The sequence of this TCR beta chain was determined in a study of vaccination effects on CD4 cells after COVID-19. Study background: Post-vaccine specimens were collected at a median of 72 days following the second dose.

About this clone itself: What it binds is unknown.

Broader study findings: Clones that were induced by infection or by vaccine showed marked contraction late after vaccination. Limitations: small convalescent group and missing early post-infection timepoints.

Before sequencing, viral peptide pools were used by the ViraFEST assay to expand antigen-specific CD4+ T cells. Isolating CD4+ T cells followed approximately ten days of culture. Two-dose vaccination with either BNT162b2 or mRNA-1273 was given to the participants. Researchers reported culturing approximately 2.2 million PBMC in each well, adding 8 to 10 IU/ml IL-2 and roughly 11 ug/ml peptides. Germline V gene lookup returns CDR1 PRHDT and CDR2 FYEKMQ (reference sequence). CDR3 size: 16 residues. After removal of 7 bases from V and 4 bases from J, the junction contained 13 bases not matched to a gene. The method was immunoSEQ multiplex PCR; TCRdb's version includes in-frame clones alone and lacks a portion of them. Found here are 25,000 to 35,000 clones, roughly 80% of them singletons; the top ten hold roughly 5%.

The J gene is TRBJ1-2, the V gene TRBV13, with TRBD1 identical over 9 bases. Sequenced material: CD4+ T cells from PBMCs cultured with SARS-CoV-2 spike peptides, taken after COVID-19 vaccination. The sequence was collected from a human donor who received a COVID-19 vaccine. Some clones in this sample may be carry-over from other donors' samples. CDR3 sequence: CASTGTGLDGIYGYTF. The DNA of the CDR3 is TGTGCCAGCACCGGGACAGGGCTTGATGGGATCTATGGCTACACCTTC.